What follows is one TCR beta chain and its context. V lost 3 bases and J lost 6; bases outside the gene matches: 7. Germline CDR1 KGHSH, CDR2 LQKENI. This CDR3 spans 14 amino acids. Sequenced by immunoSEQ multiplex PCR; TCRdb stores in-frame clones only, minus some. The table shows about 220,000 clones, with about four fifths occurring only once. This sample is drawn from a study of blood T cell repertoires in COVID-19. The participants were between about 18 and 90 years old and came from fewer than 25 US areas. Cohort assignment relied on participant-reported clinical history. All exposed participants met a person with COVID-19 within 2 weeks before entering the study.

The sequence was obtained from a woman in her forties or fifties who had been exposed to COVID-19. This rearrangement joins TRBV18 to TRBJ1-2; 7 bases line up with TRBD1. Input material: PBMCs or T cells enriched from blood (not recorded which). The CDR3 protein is CASSPTGSRDGYTF. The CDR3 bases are TGTGCCAGCTCACCGACAGGGTCTCGGGATGGCTACACCTTC.